The rows below give T cell receptor beta chains drawn from one sample of a study of OX40 agonist ivuxolimab in advanced cancers. Libraries were prepared by immunoSEQ multiplex PCR; TCRdb keeps only in-frame clonotypes and omits some of them. The sample has 15,000 to 20,000 clones, roughly four fifths seen once. The material was CD4+ or CD8+ T cells sorted from blood, obtained in a trial of the OX40 agonist ivuxolimab. Receptors were obtained from an adult with an advanced solid tumor such as melanoma, head and neck, liver or kidney cancer. Both conserved end residues are part of each CDR3. The order of the fields is D gene, clone size, V gene, J gene, CDR3 protein, CDR3 DNA. The D gene is left open where the match is weak. Size is stated for part of the rows, as once, few or many counts, or as a class when the clone is expanded.

>NA|NA|TRBV18|TRBJ1-1
CASSPPSLRDTEAFF
TGTGCCAGCTCACCACCGAGTCTCAGAGACACTGAAGCTTTCTTT
>NA|few|TRBV15|TRBJ1-4
CATSRDIGNGDLNEKLFF
TGTGCCACCAGCAGAGATATTGGGAATGGGGACCTCAATGAAAAACTGTTTTTT
>NA|NA|TRBV6-1|TRBJ2-3
CASSGGHRTDTQYF
TGTGCCAGCAGTGGGGGACACCGCACAGATACGCAGTATTTT
>NA|NA|TRBV7-2|TRBJ1-2
CASSLGQSYGYTF
TGTGCCAGCAGCTTAGGACAGTCCTATGGCTACACCTTC
>NA|once|TRBV6-6|TRBJ1-1
CASSYMPVNPNTEAFF
TGTGCCAGCAGTTACATGCCGGTCAATCCCAACACTGAAGCTTTCTTT
>TRBD1|NA|TRBV6-6|TRBJ2-7
CASSYGTGSNYEQYF
TGTGCCAGCAGTTACGGGACAGGGAGTAACTACGAGCAGTACTTC
>TRBD2|NA|TRBV6-6|TRBJ2-1
CASSYPAGGDEQFF
TGTGCCAGCAGTTACCCAGCGGGGGGGGATGAGCAGTTCTTC
>NA|NA|TRBV4-3|TRBJ2-7
CASSQEIRDNYEQYF
TGCGCCAGCAGCCAAGAGATTCGGGACAACTACGAGCAGTACTTC
>NA|NA|TRBV9|TRBJ2-5
CASSPSRTQETQYF
TGTGCCAGCTCCCCCTCCCGGACCCAAGAGACCCAGTACTTC
>TRBD2|NA|TRBV5-4|TRBJ2-3
CASSLVAGGQDTQYF
TGTGCCAGCAGCTTGGTAGCGGGGGGGCAAGATACGCAGTATTTT
>TRBD1|NA|TRBV6-1|TRBJ1-5
CASSDRGSNQPQHF
TGTGCCAGCAGTGACAGGGGGAGCAATCAGCCCCAGCATTTT
>NA|NA|TRBV13|TRBJ2-7
CASSPPLHEQYF
TGTGCCAGCAGCCCTCCCTTACACGAGCAGTACTTC
>NA|NA|TRBV11-3|TRBJ2-1
CASSFTSSNEQFF
TGTGCCAGCAGCTTCACTAGTTCCAATGAGCAGTTCTTC
>TRBD1|NA|TRBV10-3|TRBJ2-2
CAISEPGQGNTGELFF
TGTGCCATCAGTGAGCCGGGACAGGGTAACACCGGGGAGCTGTTTTTT
>NA|NA|TRBV29-1|TRBJ1-2
CSVASGKNYGYTF
TGCAGCGTTGCCTCTGGCAAGAACTATGGCTACACCTTC
>NA|medium-sized|TRBV9|TRBJ1-1
CASQGANTEAFF
TGTGCCAGCCAGGGCGCGAACACTGAAGCTTTCTTT
>NA|NA|TRBV5-6|TRBJ1-2
CASSLAGPLRYGYTF
TGTGCCAGCAGCTTGGCCGGCCCTCTACGATATGGCTACACCTTC
>TRBD1|NA|TRBV5-6|TRBJ2-2
CASSWTGVDTGELFF
TGTGCCAGCAGCTGGACAGGGGTGGACACCGGGGAGCTGTTTTTT
>NA|NA|TRBV7-3|TRBJ2-1
CASSPLRDYNEQFF
TGTGCCAGCAGCCCCCTGAGGGACTACAATGAGCAGTTCTTC
>TRBD1|NA|TRBV28|TRBJ1-6
CASSLWAGTGGNSPLHF
TGTGCCAGCAGTTTATGGGCCGGGACAGGGGGAAATTCACCCCTCCACTTT
>TRBD1|NA|TRBV30|TRBJ2-7
CAGQGEGTEQYF
TGTGCCGGACAGGGGGAAGGAACCGAGCAGTACTTC
>NA|large|TRBV4-3|TRBJ1-5
CASSQDVGSNQPQHF
TGCGCCAGCAGCCAAGACGTGGGCAGCAATCAGCCCCAGCATTTT
>NA|NA|TRBV7-9|TRBJ2-2
CASSGKTVNTGELFF
TGTGCCAGCAGCGGGAAGACAGTGAACACCGGGGAGCTGTTTTTT
>NA|NA|TRBV6-6|TRBJ2-7
CASSLIYEQYF
TGTGCCAGCAGTCTCATCTACGAGCAGTACTTC
>NA|NA|TRBV7-9|TRBJ1-1
CASDTGLMFF
TGTGCCAGTGATACAGGGCTCATGTTCTTT
>NA|NA|TRBV7-9|TRBJ1-3
CASSLEGGAGSGNTIYF
TGTGCCAGCAGCTTAGAGGGAGGGGCAGGATCTGGAAACACCATATATTTT
>NA|NA|TRBV7-9|TRBJ1-4
CASSPGTATNEKLFF
TGTGCCAGCAGCCCCGGGACGGCAACTAATGAAAAACTGTTTTTT
>NA|NA|TRBV4-1|TRBJ2-2
CASSQPQSAGELFF
TGCGCCAGCAGCCAGCCTCAAAGTGCCGGGGAGCTGTTTTTT
>NA|NA|TRBV9|TRBJ1-4
CASSPWGQGEEKLFF
TGTGCCAGCAGCCCGTGGGGTCAGGGAGAGGAAAAACTGTTTTTT
>TRBD1|NA|TRBV9|TRBJ1-5
CASSLGTGAGQPQHF
TGTGCCAGCAGCCTAGGGACAGGGGCAGGACAGCCCCAGCATTTT
>NA|NA|TRBV10-3|TRBJ2-5
CAIRDSTILQETQYF
TGTGCCATCAGAGACTCGACCATTCTCCAAGAGACCCAGTACTTC
>NA|NA|TRBV5-4|TRBJ2-3
CASSLGRGMGGDTQYF
TGTGCCAGCAGCTTGGGACGGGGAATGGGGGGAGATACGCAGTATTTT
>NA|NA|TRBV6-6|TRBJ2-7
CASSYSRGSYEQYF
TGTGCCAGCAGTTACTCGCGGGGCTCCTACGAGCAGTACTTC
>TRBD1|NA|TRBV4-2|TRBJ1-2
CASSQEGQVGGYTF
TGTGCCAGCAGCCAAGAGGGACAGGTGGGGGGCTACACCTTC
>TRBD1|NA|TRBV28|TRBJ1-2
CASSLGQGLYGYTF
TGTGCCAGCAGTTTAGGACAGGGCTTATATGGCTACACCTTC
>NA|NA|TRBV9|TRBJ2-4
CASSVDTTRAKNIQYF
TGTGCCAGCAGCGTAGACACCACAAGGGCCAAAAACATTCAGTACTTC
>NA|NA|TRBV7-9|TRBJ2-7
CASSTWGAGSYEQYF
TGTGCCAGCAGCACCTGGGGGGCAGGGTCCTACGAGCAGTACTTC